The rows below give T cell receptor beta chains drawn from one sample of a study of blood T cells in healthy people across ages. TCRdb re-analysed the 5' RACE reads in MiXCR, keeping a single row per CDR3 protein. The top ten clones hold over 2.5% of a sample with about 780,000 distinct CDR3 sequences, roughly 24% of them seen once. The sample was also linked to a second study, of T cells of mothers and their children.

Sample: blood. The receptor set was obtained from a boy between 5 and 17 years old in good health. Both conserved end residues are part of each CDR3. D genes are given only for firm matches. Clone size, where shown, is once, few, many, or a class for clones that have expanded.

few,NA,TRBJ1-5,TRBV29-1,CSVGGSDAQHF,TGCAGCGTTGGGGGGTCGGACGCCCAGCATTTT
NA,NA,TRBJ2-5,TRBV7-8,CASSLKLGLRETQYF,TGTGCCAGCAGCTTAAAGCTGGGACTCCGAGAGACCCAGTACTTC
NA,NA,TRBJ2-1,TRBV20-1,CSARDSEQFF,TGCAGTGCTAGAGACAGTGAGCAGTTCTTC
few,NA,TRBJ2-5,TRBV6-2/TRBV6-3,CASSYAGQETQYF,TGTGCCAGCAGTTACGCAGGGCAAGAGACCCAGTACTTC
few,TRBD2,TRBJ2-5,TRBV9,CASSPTAFSGGGETQYF,TGTGCCAGCAGCCCAACCGCCTTTAGCGGGGGGGGAGAGACCCAGTACTTC
NA,NA,TRBJ2-3,TRBV28,CASRPGGTSADTQYF,TGTGCCAGCAGGCCAGGGGGGACTAGTGCAGATACGCAGTATTTT
few,TRBD1,TRBJ2-7,TRBV18,CASSPLGQHYEQYF,TGTGCCAGCTCACCACTGGGACAGCACTACGAGCAGTACTTC
few,NA,TRBJ2-1,TRBV7-9,CASSLAQGSYNEQFF,TGTGCCAGCAGCTTAGCACAGGGCTCCTACAATGAGCAGTTCTTC
NA,NA,TRBJ2-5,TRBV7-2,CASGSRGFRTQYF,TGTGCCAGCGGATCCAGAGGGTTCCGGACCCAGTACTTC
NA,NA,TRBJ2-3,TRBV12-5,CASGSAGEGSFTDTQYF,TGTGCTAGTGGTTCCGCCGGGGAAGGGAGTTTCACAGATACGCAGTATTTT
NA,NA,TRBJ2-1,TRBV2,CASSETSSLGEQLF,TGTGCCAGCAGTGAAACGAGTAGCTTGGGTGAGCAGCTCTTC
few,TRBD2,TRBJ2-3,TRBV7-9,CASTKRGASDTQYF,TGTGCCAGCACCAAGCGGGGGGCATCTGATACGCAGTATTTT
few,NA,TRBJ1-1,TRBV5-1,CASSSGQINTEAFF,TGCGCCAGCAGCTCTGGACAGATAAACACTGAAGCTTTCTTT
NA,TRBD1,TRBJ2-5,TRBV24-1,CATSDAGTGIRETQYF,TGTGCCACCAGTGATGCCGGGACAGGGATAAGGGAGACCCAGTACTTC
NA,NA,TRBJ2-3,TRBV7-3,CASSLGTTGGGDTQYF,TGTGCCAGCAGCCTCGGGACTACAGGGGGAGGCGATACGCAGTATTTT
few,NA,TRBJ2-4,TRBV19,CASSTAGQSATKNIQYF,TGTGCCAGTAGTACCGCTGGACAGAGTGCAACCAAAAACATTCAGTACTTC
NA,NA,TRBJ1-4,TRBV5-1,CASSLSGDEKLFF,TGCGCCAGCAGCTTATCGGGGGATGAAAAACTGTTTTTT
few,NA,TRBJ2-7,TRBV5-1,CASSLSGGLNEQYF,TGCGCCAGCAGCTTGAGCGGCGGATTGAACGAGCAGTACTTC
few,NA,TRBJ1-5,TRBV4-2,CASSQDSSQPQHF,TGTGCCAGCAGCCAAGATTCTAGTCAGCCCCAGCATTTT
few,TRBD1,TRBJ2-7,TRBV18,CASSPYRGTSYEQYF,TGTGCCAGCTCACCATACAGGGGGACCTCCTACGAGCAGTACTTC
few,NA,TRBJ2-5,TRBV14,CASSRPGTGGKTQYF,TGTGCCAGCAGCCGACCCGGGACTGGAGGAAAGACCCAGTACTTC
few,TRBD2,TRBJ2-1,TRBV24-1,CATSVFSGTYNEQFF,TGTGCCACCAGTGTATTTAGCGGGACTTACAATGAGCAGTTCTTC
NA,TRBD2,TRBJ2-1,TRBV10-3,CAISGTAWTSGGSYNEQFF,TGTGCCATCAGTGGTACAGCCTGGACTAGCGGGGGCTCCTACAATGAGCAGTTCTTC
once,NA,TRBJ1-4,TRBV5-5,CASALEDEKLFF,TGTGCCAGCGCTTTAGAGGATGAAAAACTGTTTTTT
NA,NA,TRBJ2-6,TRBV12-3/TRBV12-4,CASSFSSQHVLTF,TGTGCCAGCAGTTTTTCCAGCCAGCACGTCCTGACTTTC